Here is one T cell receptor (beta chain) with its context. As yet, its antigen is unknown. There were eight separate reactions per sample in which cDNA was made. Molecular identifiers with 6-nucleotide sample barcodes were added during cDNA synthesis via template switching. TCRdb re-called the 5' RACE reads, yielding one record per CDR3 amino acid sequence without DNA. This specimen shows a few hundred thousand distinct CDR3 sequences; the ten leading clones hold 2% to 2.5%. This CDR3 has 17 residues. CDR1 and CDR2 from the germline V gene are DFQATT and SNEGSKA (reference sequence). The sample belongs to a study of monozygotic twins with inflammatory bowel disease. Study-wide points: Patients got different immunosuppressive treatments, which may have made their repertoires more variable.

The gene calls are TRBV20-1 and TRBJ2-3; the TRBD2 assignment by TCRdb is unverifiable without DNA. The receptor comes from a human donor with ulcerative colitis or Crohn's disease, or a healthy co-twin of an affected twin (not recorded which). The sequenced material came from blood. The CDR3 protein is CSAQLWVASGRANTQYF.